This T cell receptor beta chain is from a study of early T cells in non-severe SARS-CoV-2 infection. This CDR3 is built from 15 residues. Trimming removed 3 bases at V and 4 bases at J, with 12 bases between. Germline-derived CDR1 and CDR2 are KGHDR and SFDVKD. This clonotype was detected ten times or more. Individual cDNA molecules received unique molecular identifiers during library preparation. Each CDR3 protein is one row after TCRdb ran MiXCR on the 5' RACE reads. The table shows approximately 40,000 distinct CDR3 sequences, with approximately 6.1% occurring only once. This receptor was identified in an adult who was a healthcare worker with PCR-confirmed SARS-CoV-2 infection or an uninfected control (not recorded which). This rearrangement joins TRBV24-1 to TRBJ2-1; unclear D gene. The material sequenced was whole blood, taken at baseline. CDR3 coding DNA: TGTGCCACCAGTGATCTCTCAGGAAAATACAATGAGCAGTTCTTC. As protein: CATSDLSGKYNEQFF.